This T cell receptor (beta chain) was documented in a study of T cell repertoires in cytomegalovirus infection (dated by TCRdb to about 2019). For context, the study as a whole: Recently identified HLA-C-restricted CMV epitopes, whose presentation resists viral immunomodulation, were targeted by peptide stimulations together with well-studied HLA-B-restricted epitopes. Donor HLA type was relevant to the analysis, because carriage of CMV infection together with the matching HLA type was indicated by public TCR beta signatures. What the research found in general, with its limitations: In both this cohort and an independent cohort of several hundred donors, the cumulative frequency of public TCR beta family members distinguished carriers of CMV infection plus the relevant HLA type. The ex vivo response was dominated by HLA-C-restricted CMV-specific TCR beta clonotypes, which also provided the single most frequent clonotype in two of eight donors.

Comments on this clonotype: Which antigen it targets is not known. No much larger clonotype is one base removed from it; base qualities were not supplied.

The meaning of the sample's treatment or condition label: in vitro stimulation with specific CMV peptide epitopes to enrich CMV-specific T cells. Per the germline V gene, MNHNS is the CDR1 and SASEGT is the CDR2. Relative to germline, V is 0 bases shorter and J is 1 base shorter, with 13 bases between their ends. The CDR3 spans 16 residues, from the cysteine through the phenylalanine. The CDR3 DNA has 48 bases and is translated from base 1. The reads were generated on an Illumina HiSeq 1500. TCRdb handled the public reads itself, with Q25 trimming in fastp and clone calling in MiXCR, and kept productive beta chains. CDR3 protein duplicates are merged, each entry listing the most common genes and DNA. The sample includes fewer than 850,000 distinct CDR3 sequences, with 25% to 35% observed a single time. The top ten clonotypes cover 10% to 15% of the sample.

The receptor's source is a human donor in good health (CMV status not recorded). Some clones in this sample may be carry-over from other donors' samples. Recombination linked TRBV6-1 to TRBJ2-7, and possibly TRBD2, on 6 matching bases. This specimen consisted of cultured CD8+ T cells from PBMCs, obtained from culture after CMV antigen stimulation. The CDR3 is CASSEAIGEASYEQYF. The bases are TGTGCCAGCAGTGAAGCAATCGGGGAGGCGTCCTACGAGCAGTACTTC.